Only a few counts were recorded for the clone carrying this TCR beta chain. What it binds is not known. V was shortened by 8 bases and J by 9 bases, with 13 bases between the two germline ends. The CDR3 has 11 residues. Germline V gene lookup returns CDR1 MNHEY and CDR2 SVGAGI. The record originates from a study of OX40 agonist ivuxolimab in advanced cancers. Study as a whole: At doses from 0.01 to 10 mg/kg, patients were given intravenous ivuxolimab every 2 weeks. Dose-escalation cases comprised hepatocellular carcinoma, melanoma, renal cell or head and neck cancer. Among those enrolled, mean age was about 63 years (range about 23 to 90) and 75% to 90% were male. General study findings and limits: Circulating CD4+ and CD8+ T cells showed clonal expansion by week 6 at 0.1 to 3.0 mg/kg.

Here immunoSEQ multiplex PCR was the method, and the copy in TCRdb shows in-frame clones only, minus some. Among about 70,000 clones listed, roughly 80% were seen once. Sample: CD4+ or CD8+ T cells sorted from blood, taken in a trial of the OX40 agonist ivuxolimab. The chain is built from TRBV6-5 and TRBJ1-1; TRBD1 is a possible D gene (5 bases). This clonotype originated in an adult with an advanced solid tumor such as melanoma, head and neck, liver or kidney cancer. The CDR3, as DNA: TGTGCCAGCGGGGGGGTACGACAAGCTTTCTTT. Its protein is CASGGVRQAFF.